The present T cell receptor (beta chain) was sequenced within a study of CD8+ T cells in alopecia areata. Of note for this clone: Antigen: not known.

The authors extracted RNA and reverse transcribed it into cDNA as the sequencing template. Data came from immunoSEQ multiplex PCR; TCRdb stores just in-frame clones and leaves some out. The table lists some 82,000 clones, approximately 50% of them singletons. Whole-study findings and limits: Lesional scalp, especially alopecia totalis/universalis, showed higher clonality than normal scalp.

Sequences were obtained from NKG2D-high CD8+ T cells sorted from blood. The clonotype originates from a human donor with alopecia areata.

The DNA of the CDR3 is TGTGCCAGCAACCAATATATTGGACAGTCCTACGAGCAGTACTTC. Its translation is CASNQYIGQSYEQYF. This chain connects TRBV2 to TRBJ2-7; D is perhaps TRBD1 (6 bases). CDR1 and CDR2 from the germline V gene are SNHLY and FYNNEI. The CDR3 spans 15 residues. Trimming pared 7 bases from V and 1 base from J, leaving 17 bases between.